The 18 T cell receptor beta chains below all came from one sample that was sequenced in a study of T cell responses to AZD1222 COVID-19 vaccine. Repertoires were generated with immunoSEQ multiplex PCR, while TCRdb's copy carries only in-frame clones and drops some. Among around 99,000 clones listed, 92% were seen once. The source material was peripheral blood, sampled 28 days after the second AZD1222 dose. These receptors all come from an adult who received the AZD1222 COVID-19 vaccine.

This CDR3 is CASSGLAASYEQYF. The CDR3, as DNA: TGTGCCAGCAGCGGACTAGCGGCATCCTACGAGCAGTACTTC. The chain carries TRBV9 and TRBJ2-7; 9 bases match TRBD2. V trimming: 3 bases; J trimming: 1 base; junction bases outside the gene matches: 2. From germline, CDR1 is SGDLS and CDR2 YYNGEE. CDR3 size: 14 residues.

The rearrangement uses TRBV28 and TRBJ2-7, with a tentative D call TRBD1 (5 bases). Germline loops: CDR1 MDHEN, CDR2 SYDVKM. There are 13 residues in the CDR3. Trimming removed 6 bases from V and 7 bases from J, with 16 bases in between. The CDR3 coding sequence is TGTGCCAGCAGATTAAGGGGTACTGGAGAGCAGTACTTC. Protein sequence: CASRLRGTGEQYF.

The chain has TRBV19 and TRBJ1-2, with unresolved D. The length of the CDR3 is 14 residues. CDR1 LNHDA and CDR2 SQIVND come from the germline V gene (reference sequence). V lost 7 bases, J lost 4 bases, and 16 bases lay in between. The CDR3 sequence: CASTFPGWGYGYTF. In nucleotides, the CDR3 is TGTGCCAGTACCTTCCCGGGTTGGGGCTATGGCTACACCTTC.

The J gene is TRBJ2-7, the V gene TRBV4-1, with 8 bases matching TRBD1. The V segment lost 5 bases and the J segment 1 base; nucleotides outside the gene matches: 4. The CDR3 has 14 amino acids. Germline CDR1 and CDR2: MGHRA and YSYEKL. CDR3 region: CASSERQGSYEQYF. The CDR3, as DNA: TGCGCCAGCAGCGAAAGACAGGGGTCCTACGAGCAGTACTTC.

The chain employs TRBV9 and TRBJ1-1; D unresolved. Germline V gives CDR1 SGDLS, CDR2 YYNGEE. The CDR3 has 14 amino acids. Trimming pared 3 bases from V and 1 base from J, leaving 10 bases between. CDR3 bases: TGTGCCAGCAGCGCCGATCCAGGGAACACTGAAGCTTTCTTT. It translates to CASSADPGNTEAFF.

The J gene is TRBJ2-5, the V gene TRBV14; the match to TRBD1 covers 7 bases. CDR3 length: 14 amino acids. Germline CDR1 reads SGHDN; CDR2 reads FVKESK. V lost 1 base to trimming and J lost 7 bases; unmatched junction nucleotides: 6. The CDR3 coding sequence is TGTGCCAGCAGCCAAGTAGGGGGCTGGTGGACCCAGTACTTC. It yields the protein CASSQVGGWWTQYF.

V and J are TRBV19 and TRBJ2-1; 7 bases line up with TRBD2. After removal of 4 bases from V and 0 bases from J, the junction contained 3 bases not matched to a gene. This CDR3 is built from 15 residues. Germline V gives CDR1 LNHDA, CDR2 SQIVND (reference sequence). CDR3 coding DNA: TGTGCCAGTAGTAGTAGCGGGTACTCCTACAATGAGCAGTTCTTC. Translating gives CASSSSGYSYNEQFF.

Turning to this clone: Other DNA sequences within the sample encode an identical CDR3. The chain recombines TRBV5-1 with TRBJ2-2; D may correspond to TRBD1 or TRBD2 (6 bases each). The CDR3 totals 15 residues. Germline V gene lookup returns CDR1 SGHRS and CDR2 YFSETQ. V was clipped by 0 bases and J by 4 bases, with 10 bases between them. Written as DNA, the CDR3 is TGCGCCAGCAGCTTGGTAAAGGGGGGCACCGGGGAGCTGTTTTTT. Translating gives CASSLVKGGTGELFF.

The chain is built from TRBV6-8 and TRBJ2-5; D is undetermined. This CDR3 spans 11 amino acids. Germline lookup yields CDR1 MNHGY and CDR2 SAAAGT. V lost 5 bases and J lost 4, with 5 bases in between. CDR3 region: CASSPSETQYF. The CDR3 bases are TGTGCCAGCAGTCCTTCAGAGACCCAGTACTTC.

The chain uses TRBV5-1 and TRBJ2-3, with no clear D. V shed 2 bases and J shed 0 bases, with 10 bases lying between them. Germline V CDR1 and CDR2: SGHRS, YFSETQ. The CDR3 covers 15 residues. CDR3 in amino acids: CASSFSAPSTDTQYF. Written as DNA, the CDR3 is TGCGCCAGCAGCTTTTCCGCTCCTAGCACAGATACGCAGTATTTT.

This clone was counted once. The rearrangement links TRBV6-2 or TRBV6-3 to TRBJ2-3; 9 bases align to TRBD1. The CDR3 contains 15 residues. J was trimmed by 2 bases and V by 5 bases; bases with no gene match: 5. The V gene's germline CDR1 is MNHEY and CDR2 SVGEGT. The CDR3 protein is CASSPRTGDTDTQYF. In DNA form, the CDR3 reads TGTGCCAGCAGTCCCCGGACAGGGGACACAGATACGCAGTATTTT.

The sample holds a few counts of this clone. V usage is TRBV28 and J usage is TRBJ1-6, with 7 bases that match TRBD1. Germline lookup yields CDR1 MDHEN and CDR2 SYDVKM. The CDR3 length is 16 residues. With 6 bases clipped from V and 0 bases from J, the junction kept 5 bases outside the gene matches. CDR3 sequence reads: CASSKTGTSYNSPLHF. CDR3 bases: TGTGCCAGCAGCAAGACAGGGACCTCCTATAATTCACCCCTCCACTTT.

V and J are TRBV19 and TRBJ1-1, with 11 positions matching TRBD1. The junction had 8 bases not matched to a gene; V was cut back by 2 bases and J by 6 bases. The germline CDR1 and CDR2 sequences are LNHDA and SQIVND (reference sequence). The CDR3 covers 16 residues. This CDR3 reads CASSITPGQGGSEAFF. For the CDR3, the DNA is TGTGCCAGTAGTATAACGCCGGGACAGGGGGGATCTGAAGCTTTCTTT.

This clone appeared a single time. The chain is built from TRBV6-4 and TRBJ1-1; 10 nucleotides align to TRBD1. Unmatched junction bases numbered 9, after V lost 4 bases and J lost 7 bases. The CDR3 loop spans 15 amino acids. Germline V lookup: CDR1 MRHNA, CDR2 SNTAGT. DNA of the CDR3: TGTGCCAGCAGTGGAGGGATGGGACAGGGGTTTGAAGCTTTCTTT. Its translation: CASSGGMGQGFEAFF.

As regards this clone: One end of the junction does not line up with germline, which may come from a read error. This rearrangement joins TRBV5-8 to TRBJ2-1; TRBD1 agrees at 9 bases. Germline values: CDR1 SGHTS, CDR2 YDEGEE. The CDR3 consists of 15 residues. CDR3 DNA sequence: TGTGCCAGCACCTTGACCGGGACAGGGTATGCTGAGCAGTTCTTC. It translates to CASTLTGTGYAEQFF. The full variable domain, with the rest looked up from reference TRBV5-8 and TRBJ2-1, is EAGVTQSPTHLIKTRGQQATLRCSPISGHTSVYWYQQALGLGLQFLLWYDEGEERNRGNFPPRFSGRQFPNYSSELNVNALELEDSALYLCASTLTGTGYAEQFFGPGTRLTVL.

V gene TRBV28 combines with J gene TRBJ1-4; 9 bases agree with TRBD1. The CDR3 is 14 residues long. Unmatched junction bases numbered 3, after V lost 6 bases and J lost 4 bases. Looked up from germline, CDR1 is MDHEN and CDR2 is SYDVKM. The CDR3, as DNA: TGTGCCAGCAGGACGGGACAGGGTAATGAAAAACTGTTTTTT. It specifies CASRTGQGNEKLFF.

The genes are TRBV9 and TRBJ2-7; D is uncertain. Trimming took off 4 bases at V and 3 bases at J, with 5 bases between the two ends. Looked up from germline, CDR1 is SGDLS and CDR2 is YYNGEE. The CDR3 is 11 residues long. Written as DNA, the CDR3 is TGTGCCAGCAGCCTGGACTACGAGCAGTACTTC. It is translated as CASSLDYEQYF.

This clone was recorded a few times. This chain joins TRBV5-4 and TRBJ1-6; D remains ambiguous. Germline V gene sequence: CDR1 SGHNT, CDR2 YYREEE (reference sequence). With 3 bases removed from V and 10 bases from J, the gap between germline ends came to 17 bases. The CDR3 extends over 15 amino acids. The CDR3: CASSSKTPLGSPLHF. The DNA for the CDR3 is TGTGCCAGCAGCTCGAAGACACCCTTGGGGTCACCCCTCCACTTT.